The present T cell receptor beta chain was sequenced within a study of blood T cell repertoires in COVID-19. Individuals aged roughly 18 to 95 years were recruited from roughly 22 US areas. Donors were grouped by their self-reported clinical history. Shortly before study entry, within 2 weeks, exposed participants had met a COVID-19 case. Source study methods: Nucleated cell number was recorded as an estimate derived from reference gene primer amplification. Data came from immunoSEQ multiplex PCR; TCRdb stores just in-frame clones and leaves some out. D and trimming were read from the DNA, whereas the V and J calls and clone size are those reported in that table. The sample consists of about 150,000 clones, around 87% of them appearing once. Germline V lookup: CDR1 SNHLY, CDR2 FYNNEI. Trimming took 5 bases from V and 6 from J; bases not matched to a gene: 5. The length of the CDR3 is 13 residues.

The J gene is TRBJ2-7, the V gene TRBV2; 9 nucleotides align to TRBD1. This TCR was sampled from a woman aged 35 to 49 who had been exposed to COVID-19. Material for sequencing was PBMCs or T cells enriched from blood (not recorded which). CDR3 sequence: CASSRGTGPEQYF. The CDR3 DNA reads as TGTGCCAGCAGTCGAGGGACAGGGCCCGAGCAGTACTTC.